A selection of T cell receptor beta chains follows, all from one sample in a study of cytomegalovirus exposure and HLA in healthy donors. Clones were read by immunoSEQ multiplex PCR, and TCRdb kept only the in-frame ones, dropping some. The table includes tens of thousands of clones, 65% detected once. Input material: PBMCs. The source of these receptors is a woman between 50 and 59 years old in good health and CMV-seropositive. The CDR3 runs from the conserved cysteine through the conserved F or W. The D gene is left open where the match is weak. The size entry is marked missing in some rows and otherwise reads once, few, many or a size class.

abundance | d_gene | j_gene | v_gene | CDR3aa | CDR3nt
- | TRBD2 | TRBJ2-2 | TRBV27 | CASSFRGGANTGELFF | TGTGCCAGCAGTTTTCGCGGGGGGGCGAACACCGGGGAGCTGTTTTTT
- | TRBD2 | TRBJ2-1 | TRBV27 | CASRSSGGTYNEQFF | TGTGCCAGCAGATCTAGCGGGGGGACTTACAATGAGCAGTTCTTC
- | - | TRBJ2-7 | TRBV28 | CASSINPEGQYF | TGTGCCAGCAGTATTAACCCGGAGGGGCAGTACTTC
- | - | TRBJ1-6 | TRBV11-2 | CASSLEVRNEHTLHF | TGTGCCAGCAGCTTAGAGGTCCGAAATGAACACACCCTCCACTTT
- | TRBD1 | TRBJ2-3 | TRBV7-9 | CASSSDRGATDTQYF | TGTGCCAGCAGCTCGGACAGGGGGGCAACAGATACGCAGTATTTT
- | TRBD2 | TRBJ2-5 | TRBV7-9 | CASSLGLAEQETQYF | TGTGCCAGCAGCTTAGGACTAGCGGAACAAGAGACCCAGTACTTC
- | TRBD1 | TRBJ1-4 | TRBV6-1 | CASKFKLQGNEKLFF | TGTGCCAGCAAATTTAAATTACAGGGGAATGAAAAACTGTTTTTT
- | TRBD1 | TRBJ1-4 | TRBV2 | CASSELGQTVTNEKLFF | TGTGCCAGCAGTGAACTGGGACAGACTGTTACTAATGAAAAACTGTTTTTT
- | - | TRBJ2-7 | TRBV29-1 | CSVRNSYEQYF | TGCAGCGTCCGAAACAGCTACGAGCAGTACTTC
- | TRBD1 | TRBJ1-3 | TRBV30 | CAGGQGLNGVSGNTIYF | TGTGCCGGGGGACAGGGGCTTAATGGGGTCTCTGGAAACACCATATATTTT
medium-sized | - | TRBJ1-4 | TRBV5-1 | CASSPQNTNEKLFF | TGCGCCAGCAGCCCCCAGAACACTAATGAAAAACTGTTTTTT
- | - | TRBJ2-5 | TRBV6-1 | CASSVSLDSQETQYF | TGTGCCAGCAGTGTTTCCTTGGACAGCCAAGAGACCCAGTACTTC
- | TRBD2 | TRBJ2-1 | TRBV27 | CASSSLRTSGGPSSYNEQFF | TGTGCCAGCAGTTCCCTTAGGACTAGCGGGGGGCCCAGCTCCTACAATGAGCAGTTCTTC
- | - | TRBJ1-1 | TRBV11-2 | CASSFYGGLNTEAFF | TGTGCCAGCAGCTTTTATGGGGGGTTGAACACTGAAGCTTTCTTT
- | - | TRBJ2-7 | TRBV28 | CASSLSRYEQYF | TGTGCCAGCAGTTTATCTAGGTACGAGCAGTACTTC
- | - | TRBJ2-3 | TRBV4-1 | CASSQEGGGVGTDTQYF | TGCGCCAGCAGCCAAGAAGGTGGAGGGGTAGGCACAGATACGCAGTATTTT
- | TRBD2 | TRBJ2-7 | TRBV9 | CASSPGGGEQYF | TGTGCCAGCAGCCCTGGGGGGGGCGAGCAGTACTTC
- | TRBD1 | TRBJ1-1 | TRBV10-3 | CAISGKQGGWFTEAFF | TGTGCCATCAGTGGCAAACAGGGGGGGTGGTTCACTGAAGCTTTCTTT
- | TRBD1 | TRBJ1-2 | TRBV5-6 | CASSSDRGSYGYTF | TGTGCCAGCAGCTCTGACAGGGGATCCTATGGCTACACCTTC
many | - | TRBJ1-2 | TRBV2 | CASSERPISGGYTF | TGTGCCAGCAGTGAAAGGCCGATCTCGGGTGGCTACACCTTC
- | TRBD1 | TRBJ2-2 | TRBV29-1 | CSVESGQGSGGELFF | TGCAGCGTTGAGTCGGGACAGGGCTCGGGCGGGGAGCTGTTTTTT
- | - | TRBJ1-5 | TRBV28 | CASSSTQGYQPQHF | TGTGCCAGCAGTTCTACTCAGGGGTATCAGCCCCAGCATTTT
- | - | TRBJ1-1 | TRBV4-1 | CASSQDPDTEAFF | TGCGCCAGCAGCCAAGATCCTGACACTGAAGCTTTCTTT
- | - | TRBJ1-6 | TRBV11-2 | CASSLLQGASPLHF | TGTGCCAGCAGCTTACTGCAGGGTGCTTCACCCCTCCACTTT
- | - | TRBJ2-7 | TRBV14 | CASSLGRVDHFYEQYF | TGTGCCAGCAGCCTAGGCCGGGTCGACCATTTTTACGAGCAGTACTTC
- | - | TRBJ1-2 | TRBV28 | CASSPVGRDYGYTF | TGTGCCAGCAGTCCCGTAGGCAGGGACTATGGCTACACCTTC
- | - | TRBJ2-1 | TRBV30 | CAWSGHRGDEQFF | TGTGCCTGGAGTGGGCACCGTGGTGATGAGCAGTTCTTC
- | - | TRBJ2-7 | TRBV7-2 | CASSLANRIYEQYF | TGTGCCAGCAGCTTAGCGAACAGAATCTACGAGCAGTACTTC
few | TRBD1 | TRBJ1-1 | TRBV27 | CASSLGTGLNTEAFF | TGTGCCAGCAGTTTAGGGACAGGGCTGAACACTGAAGCTTTCTTT
- | - | TRBJ1-1 | TRBV6-5 | CASSYGGVRNTEAFF | TGTGCCAGCAGTTACGGGGGGGTGAGGAACACTGAAGCTTTCTTT
- | TRBD2 | TRBJ2-3 | TRBV11-2 | CASSLAPARTSGLDPQYF | TGTGCCAGCAGCTTAGCTCCGGCCCGGACTAGCGGGCTAGACCCGCAGTATTTT
few | TRBD1 | TRBJ2-3 | TRBV7-9 | CASGDTRTGTPTRTQYF | TGTGCCAGCGGCGATACTAGGACAGGGACCCCTACAAGGACGCAGTATTTT
many | - | TRBJ2-1 | TRBV19 | CASIGRGDNEQFF | TGTGCCAGTATCGGCAGGGGAGACAATGAGCAGTTCTTC
- | - | TRBJ1-1 | TRBV15 | CATSRGDTIYRGFF | TGTGCCACCAGCAGAGGGGACACCATATACCGAGGCTTCTTT
- | TRBD2 | TRBJ2-3 | TRBV5-1 | CASSLSGGAPDTQYF | TGCGCCAGCAGCTTAAGCGGGGGGGCCCCGGATACGCAGTATTTT
- | TRBD1 | TRBJ1-1 | TRBV2 | CASARTGGVTEAFF | TGTGCCAGCGCCAGGACAGGGGGAGTAACTGAAGCTTTCTTT
- | - | TRBJ1-1 | TRBV7-8 | CASSFLTLNTEAFF | TGTGCCAGCAGCTTTCTGACTTTGAACACTGAAGCTTTCTTT
- | - | TRBJ2-1 | TRBV21-1 | CASSPTGHPSYNEQFF | TGTGCCAGCAGTCCCACGGGACACCCCTCCTACAATGAGCAGTTCTTC
many | - | TRBJ1-2 | TRBV5-4 | CASTQGYGYTF | TGTGCCAGCACTCAGGGGTATGGCTACACCTTC
- | TRBD2 | TRBJ2-7 | TRBV29-1 | CSVSGGGPYEQYF | TGCAGCGTTTCGGGGGGAGGGCCCTACGAGCAGTACTTC
- | TRBD1 | TRBJ1-6 | TRBV2 | CASNRDRYNSPLHF | TGTGCCAGCAACCGGGACAGGTATAATTCACCCCTCCACTTT
few | - | TRBJ2-1 | TRBV5-1 | CASSLVYQGNEQFF | TGCGCCAGCAGCTTGGTGTACCAGGGCAATGAGCAGTTCTTC
- | - | TRBJ2-1 | TRBV30 | CASRPSPGNEQFF | TGTGCCAGTCGACCCTCCCCGGGGAATGAGCAGTTCTTC
- | - | TRBJ1-1 | TRBV28 | CASSPEGPTTNTEAFF | TGTGCCAGCTCCCCGGAGGGGCCTACTACGAACACTGAAGCTTTCTTT
- | TRBD2 | TRBJ2-5 | TRBV5-1 | CASSGDLGGETQYF | TGCGCCAGCAGCGGGGACTTGGGGGGGGAGACCCAGTACTTC